What follows are 29 T cell receptor beta chains derived from one specimen sequenced in a study of blood T cell repertoires in COVID-19. TCRdb keeps only in-frame clones here, not all; method: immunoSEQ multiplex PCR. The sample has 95,000 to 150,000 clones, 79% seen once. Sequencing used peripheral blood. These receptors were obtained from a man aged 35 to 55 with active or convalescent COVID-19.

V is TRBV7-2 and J is TRBJ2-5; D is unresolved. CDR1 is SGHTA, CDR2 FQGNSA, per germline. The CDR3 is 12 residues long. V was shortened by 4 bases and J by 0 bases, with 3 bases between the two germline ends. CDR3 nucleotide sequence: TGTGCCAGCAGCTCCAACCAAGAGACCCAGTACTTC. Translated: CASSSNQETQYF.

The chain joins TRBV19 to TRBJ1-1, with 9 bases lining up with TRBD1. The germline V gene has CDR1 LNHDA and CDR2 SQIVND (reference sequence). This CDR3 spans 13 amino acids. The V segment lost 8 bases and the J segment 0 bases; nucleotides outside the gene matches: 1. DNA for the CDR3: TGTGCCAGTGGACAGGGGCTGAACACTGAAGCTTTCTTT. Residues: CASGQGLNTEAFF. Based on the CDR3 plus reference TRBV19 and TRBJ1-1, the full variable domain is DGGITQSPKYLFRKEGQNVTLSCEQNLNHDAMYWYRQDPGQGLRLIYYSQIVNDFQKGDIAEGYSVSREKKESFPLTVTSAQKNPTAFYLCASGQGLNTEAFFGQGTRLTVV.

The rearrangement joins TRBV29-1 to TRBJ2-7; D is possibly TRBD2 (6 bases). CDR1 SQVTM and CDR2 ANQGSEA come from the germline V gene. V was shortened by 4 bases and J by 7 bases, with 20 bases between the two germline ends. The CDR3 is 14 amino acids. The CDR3: CSVGRSGVRREQYF. In DNA, the CDR3 is TGCAGCGTTGGAAGGTCGGGGGTGAGGCGGGAGCAGTACTTC.

This chain uses TRBV5-1 with TRBJ1-4; maybe TRBD1 (5 bases). CDR3 size: 15 residues. Trimming took off 4 bases at V and 3 bases at J, with 13 bases between the two ends. Per germline, CDR1 SGHRS and CDR2 YFSETQ. The CDR3 sequence: CASSHDRGSNEKLFF. The DNA of the CDR3 is TGCGCCAGCAGCCACGACAGAGGATCTAATGAAAAACTGTTTTTT.

The chain joins TRBV3-1 (or the pseudogene TRBV3-2) to TRBJ2-7, with a weak D call TRBD2 (6 bases). Germline loops: CDR1 LGHDT, CDR2 YNNKEL (reference sequence). V lost 5 bases and J 12 bases, leaving 14 bases between the germline ends. The CDR3 runs to 11 residues. In DNA, the CDR3 is TGTGCCAGCAGCGGACTCCCAGCGGGGTACTTC. Protein product: CASSGLPAGYF.

J is TRBJ1-1 and V is TRBV14; D is ambiguous. Per germline, CDR1 SGHDN and CDR2 FVKESK. This CDR3 is 17 amino acids long. V lost 4 bases and J lost 0, with 18 bases in between. This CDR3 is CASSPLAGNSMNTEAFF. DNA of the CDR3: TGTGCCAGCAGCCCGCTAGCAGGAAACTCAATGAACACTGAAGCTTTCTTT.

The rearrangement links TRBV5-4 to TRBJ2-7, with D tentatively TRBD2 (5 bases). Looked up from germline, CDR1 is SGHNT and CDR2 is YYREEE (reference sequence). Deletions cut 2 bases from V and 7 bases from J, with 13 bases between. This CDR3 region has 13 residues. CDR3 amino acids: CASSFSDDGEQYF. The DNA of the CDR3 is TGTGCCAGCAGCTTTAGCGACGATGGAGAGCAGTACTTC.

V usage is TRBV6-5 and J usage is TRBJ1-2; D may be TRBD1 (5 bases). The CDR3 is made up of 13 amino acids. Germline V gene sequence: CDR1 MNHEY, CDR2 SVGAGI. V lost 6 bases and J lost 6, with 14 bases in between. The CDR3 spells CASRSGGGNGYTF. CDR3 bases: TGTGCCAGCAGAAGTGGCGGGGGGAATGGCTACACCTTC.

The gene calls are TRBV19 and TRBJ2-2; 9 nucleotides match TRBD1. Trimming cost V 3 bases and J 8 bases; bases outside gene matches: 10. The germline CDR1 and CDR2 sequences are LNHDA and SQIVND (reference sequence). The CDR3 consists of 16 residues. The DNA of the CDR3 is TGTGCCAGTAGTATCGGGACAGGGAAACCCAAAGGGGAGCTGTTTTTT. This translates into CASSIGTGKPKGELFF.

This sequence joins TRBV2 and TRBJ1-1; D not resolved. Trimming took 7 bases from V and 0 from J, leaving 12 bases between them. The CDR3 has 14 residues. Per germline, CDR1 SNHLY and CDR2 FYNNEI. The CDR3 DNA reads TGTGCCAGCATTCTTAGACACTTGAACACTGAAGCTTTCTTT. Protein product: CASILRHLNTEAFF. The full variable domain, with the rest looked up from reference TRBV2 and TRBJ1-1, is EPEVTQTPSHQVTQMGQEVILRCVPISNHLYFYWYRQILGQKVEFLVSFYNNEISEKSEIFDDQFSVERPDGSNFTLKIRSTKLEDSAMYFCASILRHLNTEAFFGQGTRLTVV.

The chain joins TRBV5-6 to TRBJ2-7; possible D gene TRBD1, 5 bases. This CDR3 contains 14 residues. V lost 1 base and J lost 1, with 9 bases in between. Germline CDR1 is SGHDT and CDR2 is YYEEEE. This CDR3 reads CASSLWAGSYEQYF. The CDR3 DNA follows: TGTGCCAGCAGCTTGTGGGCAGGGTCCTACGAGCAGTACTTC. Full variable domain (missing parts from reference TRBV5-6 and TRBJ2-7): DAGVTQSPTHLIKTRGQQVTLRCSPKSGHDTVSWYQQALGQGPQFIFQYYEEEERQRGNFPDRFSGHQFPNYSSELNVNALLLGDSALYLCASSLWAGSYEQYFGPGTRLTVT.

The chain couples TRBV29-1 to TRBJ1-1; D uncertain. The CDR3 extends over 13 amino acids. The V gene's germline CDR1 is SQVTM and CDR2 ANQGSEA. Trimming left V 8 bases short and J 4 bases short, with 17 bases between. CDR3 nucleotide sequence: TGCAGCCCCGGAGAGAGTTTAGGCACTGAAGCTTTCTTT. Protein: CSPGESLGTEAFF.

This chain joins TRBV4-3 and TRBJ2-7; 8 nucleotides match TRBD1. The CDR3 spans 13 residues. V trimming: 2 bases; J trimming: 5 bases; junction bases outside the gene matches: 2. Germline V gene sequence: CDR1 LGHNA, CDR2 YSLEER. The CDR3 spells CASSQQQGDEQYF. CDR3 sequence (DNA): TGCGCCAGCAGCCAACAACAGGGGGACGAGCAGTACTTC.

This clone was found a few times. The V gene is TRBV5-4, the J gene TRBJ2-1; D not certain. Germline-derived CDR1 and CDR2 are SGHNT and YYREEE (reference sequence). This CDR3 is built from 16 residues. V was clipped by 4 bases and J by 2 bases, with 16 bases between them. The CDR3 is CASSQKRLVAYNEQFF. CDR3 sequence (DNA): TGTGCCAGCAGCCAAAAGAGACTGGTGGCCTACAATGAGCAGTTCTTC.

The chain carries TRBV5-4 and TRBJ2-7; 7 bases agree with TRBD2. Germline CDR1 is SGHNT and CDR2 is YYREEE (reference sequence). The CDR3 sequence is 15 residues long. V lost 4 bases and J lost 1; bases outside the gene matches: 8. The CDR3 loop is CASSPERDSSYEQYF. DNA of the CDR3: TGTGCCAGCAGCCCGGAGCGGGACTCATCCTACGAGCAGTACTTC.

A few counts support this clone. The rearrangement uses TRBV24-1 and TRBJ1-5, with a tentative D call TRBD1 (6 bases). Trimming stripped 6 bases from V and 2 bases from J, with 16 bases between. Germline CDR1 reads KGHDR; CDR2 reads SFDVKD. The CDR3 is 16 amino acids. The chain's CDR3 is CATSPRGGIGNQPQHF. DNA for the CDR3: TGTGCCACCAGTCCTAGGGGGGGCATCGGCAATCAGCCCCAGCATTTT.

The chain recombines TRBV28 with TRBJ2-1, with D possibly being TRBD2 (5 bases). The CDR3 has 11 amino acids. Trimming shortened V by 10 bases and J by 8 bases, and 12 bases separated the two germline ends. The V gene's germline CDR1 is MDHEN and CDR2 SYDVKM. This CDR3 reads CATRALYEQFF. CDR3 DNA: TGTGCCACGCGGGCTCTTTATGAGCAGTTCTTC.

This clone was picked up a small number of times. The chain is built from TRBV7-8 and TRBJ1-4; 7 nucleotides agree with TRBD1. Germline CDR1 and CDR2: SGHVS and FQNEAQ. CDR3 length: 14 residues. Trimming cost V 7 bases and J 3 bases; bases outside gene matches: 5. Here the CDR3 reads CASKEGAANEKLFF. The CDR3 bases are TGTGCCAGCAAAGAGGGGGCTGCTAATGAAAAACTGTTTTTT. The whole variable domain, remainder taken from reference TRBV7-8 and TRBJ1-4, is GAGVSQSPRYKVAKRGQDVALRCDPISGHVSLFWYQQALGQGPEFLTYFQNEAQLDKSGLPSDRFFAERPEGSVSTLKIQRTQQEDSAVYLCASKEGAANEKLFFGSGTQLSVL.

The V call is TRBV19, the J call TRBJ1-2; possibly TRBD1 for D (5 bases). Germline V CDR1 and CDR2: LNHDA, SQIVND (reference sequence). The CDR3 sequence is 13 residues long. V was trimmed by 5 bases and J by 6 bases, leaving 13 bases between them. For the CDR3, the DNA is TGTGCCAGTAGTTCGGGACTCTTCAATGGCTACACCTTC. Translating it yields CASSSGLFNGYTF. Drawing the rest from reference TRBV19 and TRBJ1-2, the complete variable domain is DGGITQSPKYLFRKEGQNVTLSCEQNLNHDAMYWYRQDPGQGLRLIYYSQIVNDFQKGDIAEGYSVSREKKESFPLTVTSAQKNPTAFYLCASSSGLFNGYTFGSGTRLTVV.

This chain uses TRBV28 with TRBJ2-7, with 10 bases lining up with TRBD1. V lost 6 bases, J lost 9 bases, and 11 bases stayed unmatched. CDR3 size: 14 residues. Germline V CDR1 and CDR2: MDHEN, SYDVKM. The CDR3 here is CASSVGTGAIGQYF. As DNA, the CDR3 is TGTGCCAGCAGCGTAGGGACAGGGGCAATCGGGCAGTACTTC.

The genes are TRBV5-6 and TRBJ1-6; D unclear. There are 14 residues in the CDR3. Trimming removed 0 bases at V and 8 bases at J, with 9 bases between. CDR1 SGHDT and CDR2 YYEEEE come from the germline V gene. CDR3 in DNA: TGTGCCAGCAGCTTGGGAGCCGGGGATTCACCCCTCCACTTT. Translated: CASSLGAGDSPLHF.

A single count supports this clone. J is TRBJ1-4 and V is TRBV9, with 9 bases identical to TRBD1. CDR3 length equals 15 residues. Trimming removed 3 bases from V and 7 bases from J; junction bases left unmatched: 7. Looked up from germline, CDR1 is SGDLS and CDR2 is YYNGEE. The CDR3 is CASSASGTGSEKLFF. The CDR3 nucleotides read TGTGCCAGCAGCGCTTCCGGGACAGGGAGTGAAAAACTGTTTTTT.

This clone was seen ten or more times. This chain joins TRBV7-2 and TRBJ1-5, with D hard to call. Germline CDR1 and CDR2: SGHTA and FQGNSA. Trimming took off 0 bases at V and 0 bases at J, with 3 bases between the two ends. This CDR3 has 14 residues. CDR3 residues: CASSLAASNQPQHF. The CDR3 region has the DNA TGTGCCAGCAGCTTAGCAGCTAGCAATCAGCCCCAGCATTTT.

The chain combines TRBV7-2 with TRBJ2-7; no firm D call. Trimming stripped 1 base from V and 4 bases from J, with 8 bases between. Germline CDR1 SGHTA, CDR2 FQGNSA. This CDR3 region has 13 residues. The CDR3 loop is CASSLGPLYEQYF. Here the CDR3 DNA reads TGTGCCAGCAGCTTAGGTCCTTTGTACGAGCAGTACTTC.

V usage is TRBV19 and J usage is TRBJ2-7; 7 nucleotides align to TRBD2. This CDR3 contains 13 residues. Germline V gene lookup returns CDR1 LNHDA and CDR2 SQIVND (reference sequence). With 10 bases clipped from V and 7 bases from J, the junction kept 13 bases outside the gene matches. As DNA, the CDR3 is TGTGCCACTAAGAGCGGGACCCTAGGGGAGCAGTACTTC. This encodes CATKSGTLGEQYF.

This clone was recorded a few times. The V gene is TRBV27, the J gene TRBJ1-4; D is perhaps TRBD1 (5 bases). V dropped 8 bases and J dropped 5 bases, with 12 bases sitting between them. The CDR3 loop spans 13 amino acids. The germline gives CDR1 MNHEY, CDR2 SMNVEV (reference sequence). The CDR3: CASGPGGNEKLFF. The DNA for the CDR3 is TGTGCCAGCGGGCCGGGGGGGAATGAAAAACTGTTTTTT.

The genes are TRBV7-9 and TRBJ1-1; a weak D match, TRBD1 (5 bases). The CDR3 is 15 amino acids. Germline V gene data show CDR1 as SEHNR and CDR2 as FQNEAQ (reference sequence). V lost 5 bases, J lost 1 base, and 14 bases lay in between. The CDR3 spells CASSMIGEGNTEAFF. The CDR3 DNA is TGTGCCAGCAGCATGATAGGGGAAGGGAACACTGAAGCTTTCTTT.

The chain employs TRBV7-2 and TRBJ2-6; no clear D gene. Germline lookup yields CDR1 SGHTA and CDR2 FQGNSA. This CDR3 is 15 amino acids long. V gave up 5 bases and J gave up 3 bases, with 11 bases separating them. CDR3 protein: CASSGRSGGANVLTF. The CDR3 DNA follows: TGTGCCAGCAGCGGGCGCAGTGGTGGGGCCAACGTCCTGACTTTC. Looking up the rest from reference TRBV7-2 and TRBJ2-6 gives the full variable domain: GAGVSQSPSNKVTEKGKDVELRCDPISGHTALYWYRQSLGQGLEFLIYFQGNSAPDKSGLPSDRFSAERTGGSVSTLTIQRTQQEDSAVYLCASSGRSGGANVLTFGAGSRLTVL.

This clone was found a few times. The chain combines TRBV14 with TRBJ2-2; a possible D gene is TRBD1 (5 bases). The CDR3 is 14 amino acids. Looked up from germline, CDR1 is SGHDN and CDR2 is FVKESK. V was trimmed by 1 base and J by 7 bases, leaving 10 bases between them. Here the CDR3 reads CASSQVSGFGELFF. The CDR3 DNA reads TGTGCCAGCAGCCAAGTCTCAGGGTTCGGGGAGCTGTTTTTT.